This T cell receptor beta chain is from a study of control samples from healthy donors and cancer patients. The CDR3 contains 14 residues. Germline V gives CDR1 MDHEN, CDR2 SYDVKM. V gave up 6 bases and J gave up 6 bases, with 17 bases separating them. Some clones are missing from TCRdb's copy, which holds only in-frame ones; the method was immunoSEQ multiplex PCR. The sample includes 150,000 to 200,000 clones, around 90% of them seen just once. Sequenced: blood. This sequence was found in a woman aged 45-65 years in good health. The chain has TRBV28 and TRBJ1-1, with D perhaps matching TRBD1 (5 bases). Here the CDR3 reads CASSPPGSRAEAFF. CDR3 nucleotide sequence: TGTGCCAGCAGCCCCCCAGGGAGTAGGGCTGAAGCTTTCTTT.